This TCR beta chain came from a study of early T cells in non-severe SARS-CoV-2 infection. Whole-study context: Sequencing of bulk RNA from unsorted whole blood was done, without chain pairing.

V lost 2 bases and J lost 9; bases outside the gene matches: 5. The CDR3 spans 13 residues. Germline V gene lookup returns CDR1 DFQATT and CDR2 SNEGSKA (reference sequence). The sample holds many counts of this clonotype. The antigen remains undetermined. Whole-study findings and limits: The study's VDJdb matching favored anti-spike CD8 responses and missed private and CD4 specificities.

Researchers tagged individual cDNA molecules with unique molecular identifiers. TCRdb re-derived calls from the 5' RACE reads in MiXCR, one entry per CDR3 protein. The table lists about 67,000 distinct CDR3 sequences, 8% to 10% of them singletons. The chain uses TRBV20-1 and TRBJ2-1; 9 bases are a match to TRBD2. The material sequenced was whole blood, taken at baseline. The source is an adult who was a healthcare worker with PCR-confirmed SARS-CoV-2 infection or an uninfected control (not recorded which). CDR3 in amino acids: CSARSAGGREQFF. The CDR3 nucleotides read TGCAGTGCTAGATCCGCGGGAGGGCGTGAGCAGTTCTTC.